Listed below are T cell receptor beta chains from one sample, sequenced in a study of T cells in localized non-small cell lung cancer. TCRdb's copy holds only in-frame clones and misses some; the assay was immunoSEQ multiplex PCR. Of about 52,000 clones in the sample, around nine tenths were seen once. The specimen was PBMCs, collected before any cancer treatment. The receptors were gathered from a female donor with stage II lung adenocarcinoma. Both conserved end residues are part of each CDR3. Fields, in order: J gene, V gene, clone size, D gene, CDR3 DNA, CDR3 protein. The D gene is left open where the match is weak. Size is omitted from some rows. Given values are once, few, many or a class for expanded clones.

>TRBJ2-1|TRBV19|NA|NA
TGTGCCAGTAGTCCCGCGGGGGCACACAATGAGCAGTTCTTC
CASSPAGAHNEQFF
>TRBJ2-3|TRBV9|NA|TRBD2
TGTGCCAGCAGCGTAGATCTAGCGGGGGGGTCTGCAGATACGCAGTATTTT
CASSVDLAGGSADTQYF
>TRBJ1-1|TRBV19|NA|NA
TGTGCCAGTAGTATGCGAGCGACAGGACTCATGAACACTGAAGCTTTCTTT
CASSMRATGLMNTEAFF
>TRBJ2-7|TRBV29-1|NA|TRBD2
TGCAGCGTTGAAGATACTCCTAGCGGGGGACCCTACGAGCAGTACTTC
CSVEDTPSGGPYEQYF
>TRBJ2-2|TRBV7-8|once|NA
TGTGCCAGCAGCTTAGTATCGCGGGGTTTGAAGACCGGGGAGCTGTTTTTT
CASSLVSRGLKTGELFF
>TRBJ1-6|TRBV10-2|NA|NA
TGCGCCAGCAGAGACCCCAAATCCCTCCACTTT
CASRDPKSLHF
>TRBJ1-1|TRBV29-1|NA|NA
TGCAGCTCAACACAGACTGAAGCTTTCTTT
CSSTQTEAFF
>TRBJ1-2|TRBV9|NA|NA
TGTGCCAGCAGCGCCCTCCGGGACGGACGACTTTACCTAGCTAACTATGGCTACACCTTC
CASSALRDGRLYLANYGYTF
>TRBJ2-3|TRBV9|NA|TRBD1
TGTGCCAGCAGCGTAAGCCGGGACAGGGAGACAGATACGCAGTATTTT
CASSVSRDRETDTQYF
>TRBJ2-6|TRBV6-5|NA|NA
TGTGCCAGCAGTTACAACTCTGGGGCCAACGTCCTGACTTTC
CASSYNSGANVLTF
>TRBJ1-5|TRBV6-6|NA|NA
TGTGCCAGCAGTTCCGGATCTAACTCTCAGCCCCAGCATTTT
CASSSGSNSQPQHF
>TRBJ2-3|TRBV11-2|NA|NA
TGTGCCAGCAGCTTAAGTGGGAGGCGGGATACGCAGTATTTT
CASSLSGRRDTQYF
>TRBJ1-4|TRBV4-1|NA|TRBD1
TGCGCCAGCAGCCAGGGAGCGCAGGGGGCGGGAGAAAAACTGTTTTTT
CASSQGAQGAGEKLFF
>TRBJ2-1|TRBV9|NA|NA
TGTGCCAGCAGCGTAGGACTGGGGAATGAGCAGTTCTTC
CASSVGLGNEQFF
>TRBJ2-1|TRBV27|NA|TRBD2
TGTGCCAGCAGTGGGACTAGCGGGGGCCACTCCTACAATGAGCAGTTCTTC
CASSGTSGGHSYNEQFF
>TRBJ1-4|TRBV27|NA|TRBD1
TGTGCCAGCAGGGTCAGGGGGGTGGAAGAAAAACTGTTTTTT
CASRVRGVEEKLFF
>TRBJ2-7|TRBV6-6|NA|NA
TGTGCCAGCAGTATCGGGATCGTCTACGAGCAGTACTTC
CASSIGIVYEQYF
>TRBJ1-1|TRBV21-1|NA|NA
TGTGCCAGCAGCAAAGATGAAGGGGATGACACTGAAGCTTTCTTT
CASSKDEGDDTEAFF
>TRBJ1-1|TRBV27|few|NA
TGTGCCAGCAGTCCCCTCTGGAACACTGAAGCTTTCTTT
CASSPLWNTEAFF
>TRBJ1-4|TRBV6-5|NA|TRBD1
TGTGCCAGCAGTTACGGCAGGGGGGAAAAACTGTTTTTT
CASSYGRGEKLFF
>TRBJ2-1|TRBV7-6|NA|TRBD2
TGTGCCAGCAGCGCGAATGGCGGGGGTGAGCAGTTCTTC
CASSANGGGEQFF
>TRBJ1-1|TRBV6-5|NA|NA
TGTGCCAGCAGTTACCGCGGCAACACTGAAGCTTTCTTT
CASSYRGNTEAFF
>TRBJ2-3|TRBV5-8|NA|NA
TGTGCCAGCAGCTCACCGGGCCTAGGAGATACGCAGTATTTT
CASSSPGLGDTQYF
>TRBJ1-4|TRBV7-2|NA|NA
TGTGCCAGCAGCTTAGTCAGGGCAAGCATCGGAAAACTGTTTTTT
CASSLVRASIGKLFF
>TRBJ1-4|TRBV2|few|NA
TGTGCCAGCAGCCAAAATAAGGGAGCGAATGAAAAACTGTTTTTT
CASSQNKGANEKLFF
>TRBJ1-1|TRBV5-1|NA|NA
TGCGCCAGCAGCTTGGTGACAGGTCGAGGGTACACTGAAGCTTTCTTT
CASSLVTGRGYTEAFF